These T cell receptor beta chains were read from a single sample in a study of T cell clonotyping in hematopoietic cell transplantation. The assay was immunoSEQ multiplex PCR, and TCRdb's table has in-frame clones only and misses some. The table has about 9,200 clones, around 97% seen once; the top ten hold 2.4%. The material was peripheral blood mononuclear cells, obtained 100 days after allogeneic stem cell transplant. The source is a male patient in his sixties or seventies who had an allogeneic stem cell transplant from a related donor, so the T cells may come from the graft donor. Some clones in this sample may be carry-over from other donors' samples. CDR3s leave out the opening cysteine and the closing phenylalanine or tryptophan. Only some rows state a clone size, as once, few, many or a class for expanded clones.

abundance	v_gene	CDR3aa
.	TRBV28	ASSLSGDRDVGRYGYT
.	TRBV7-8	ASSLEARDTEAF
once	TRBV10-3	AISGASTDTEAF
.	TRBV7-3	ASSVLAGPLYEQY
.	TRBV11-2	ASSPSGPDQPQH
.	TRBV19	ASRSRTGANVLT
.	TRBV7-2	ASSNSGRGLGYT
.	TRBV4-1	ASSQEPGGRDFEQY
.	TRBV4-1	ASSDNRGETQY
.	TRBV5-6	ASSLEDYYTLVTDTQY
.	TRBV7-6	ASSSLVGTDTQY
.	TRBV2	ASSEKGQY
.	TRBV27	ASLDFSRGSGYT
once	TRBV30	AWPGEDGYT
.	TRBV5-1	ASSSSNATTSGWSTDTQY
.	TRBV5-6	ASSLGPHNGNSPLH
.	TRBV7-2	ASSSFRDPVRY
.	TRBV19	ASSIQGPYEQY
.	TRBV4-1	ASSQEASYTDTQY
.	TRBV11-1	ASSLGTSGALVEQF
once	TRBV4-2	ASSQDIQSYEQY
.	TRBV28	ASKVQVYQPQH
.	TRBV2	ASSSGQGPIQPQH
.	TRBV7-3	ASSEGVNQPQH
.	TRBV11-3	ASSPQENYGYT
.	TRBV4-2	ASSAGTAPFHGYT
.	TRBV15	ATSRDEDRRQPQH
.	TRBV10-2	ASSDKSLNQPQH
.	TRBV15	ATSRDGTDNQPQH
.	TRBV6-6	ASTVTEDQPQH
.	TRBV28	ASHSLTGPSNQPQH
.	TRBV7-6	ASSLGGDTEAF
.	TRBV7-8	ASSLQQGGTEAF
once	TRBV7-6	ASRGSTDTQY
.	TRBV28	ASSFLGGNQPQH
.	TRBV30	ASGFRANYGYT
.	TRBV9	ASSGHGVTNEKLF
once	TRBV30	AWSRDSGIY
.	TRBV19	ASRPQDSAFNQPQH